The sequence of this TCR beta chain was determined in a study of prognosis after radiotherapy for stage I lung cancer. Study as a whole: Among the enrolled patients, fewer than 15 had newly diagnosed primary stage I lung tumors, while five or six had oligometastatic NSCLC following surgical resection of the primary tumor.

Researchers took approximately 6 milliliters of peripheral blood at each of two time points. Germline trimming cut 5 bases from V and 7 bases from J; bases unmatched to any gene: 14. This CDR3 has 16 amino acids. The germline CDR1 and CDR2 sequences are SEHNR and FQNEAQ (reference sequence). CDR3 of TCR beta was amplified from genomic DNA via a two-round multiplex PCR. Amplification in first-round PCR relied on primers specific to each TRBV and TRBJ gene. The authors ran second-round PCR with universal primers. TCRdb re-analysed the multiplex PCR reads in MiXCR, keeping a single row per CDR3 protein. The data contain around 26,000 distinct CDR3 sequences, around 45% of them singletons. This clonotype was picked up many times. Its antigen is still unknown. Study-wide results and limits: It was not determined whether the expanded TCR clones were tumor-specific.

This sequence joins TRBV7-9 and TRBJ2-3; 8 bases are a match to TRBD2. Here the sequenced sample was PBMCs, taken before or after stereotactic body radiation therapy (not recorded which). The clonotype comes from a donor older than 45 with non-small cell lung cancer. CDR3 sequence (DNA): TGTGCCAGCAGCCCAAGGACTAGCAAAACGTTTAATACGCAGTATTTT. It yields the protein CASSPRTSKTFNTQYF.